This TCR beta chain was recorded in a study of technical replicates of blood from a few donors. This table comes from immunoSEQ multiplex PCR, and its TCRdb copy is limited to in-frame clones, with some not included. The sample shows around 97,000 clones, approximately 96% of them seen only once. This CDR3 has 16 residues. V gave up 2 bases and J gave up 3 bases, with 16 bases separating them. Germline V gene sequence: CDR1 SGHTA, CDR2 FQGNSA. The genes are TRBV7-2 and TRBJ1-2; perhaps TRBD1 as D (5 bases). The sequencing input was T cells isolated from PBMCs. This TCR came from a human donor in good health. CDR3: CASSLYLGEADYGYTF. The CDR3 DNA reads TGTGCCAGCAGCTTATATTTAGGGGAGGCGGACTATGGCTACACCTTC.